This T cell receptor (beta chain) emerged from a study of breast tumors, draining lymph nodes, adjacent tissues. Study results and limitations: Tumors had less TCR diversity than lymph nodes, more than nontumor tissue. Compared with basal-like, luminal-like tumors shared significantly more repertoire with nontumor tissue. Tumor T cell lymph node origin was a supported hypothesis, not proven.

TCRdb fed the multiplex PCR reads into MiXCR, producing one record per CDR3 protein. The sample contains fewer than 200,000 distinct CDR3 sequences, about 30% of which appear only once. As for this clonotype: Its matching antigen is unknown.

The lymph nodes were axillary draining lymph nodes from breast cancer patients. The CDR3 runs 11 residues. Germline lookup yields CDR1 KGHDR and CDR2 SFDVKD. The ends were cut back, 6 bases at V and 13 bases at J, with 11 bases in the middle. V is TRBV24-1 and J is TRBJ2-2, with a possible D match to TRBD2 (5 bases). This receptor was obtained from a female donor with breast cancer. Some clones in this sample may be carry-over from other donors' samples. The material sequenced was axillary lymph node tissue. The CDR3 loop is CATSSSWGLFF. Written as DNA, the CDR3 is TGTGCCACCAGTTCTAGCTGGGGGCTGTTTTTT.